The rows below give T cell receptor beta chains drawn from one sample of a study of T-cell memory formation after mild COVID-19. Each CDR3 protein is one row after TCRdb ran MiXCR on the 5' RACE reads. Of around 310,000 distinct CDR3 sequences listed, roughly an eighth are singletons. Sequencing input: PBMCs or a T cell subset sorted from them (not recorded which). The receptor set was obtained from a young man who had mild COVID-19 (a few samples of this study predate the infection). Cell type and time point are not known. Each CDR3 is given with its conserved first and last residue. Fields, in order: J gene, V gene, D gene, clone size, CDR3 protein, CDR3 DNA. A D gene is named only where the DNA matches it firmly. The size of a clone is reported for some rows only, either as once, few or many, or as a class for expanded clones.

TRBJ1-4 | TRBV4-1 | - | few | CASSQDRLVMGATNEKLFF | TGCGCCAGCAGCCAAGATCGCCTGGTTATGGGTGCAACTAATGAAAAACTGTTTTTT
TRBJ2-5 | TRBV5-6 | - | many | CASSTPPGNLGAETQYF | TGTGCCAGCAGCACACCGCCAGGGAATCTGGGGGCGGAGACCCAGTACTTC
TRBJ2-3 | TRBV5-1 | TRBD2 | - | CASSWDTSGDTDTQYF | TGCGCCAGCAGCTGGGATACTAGCGGGGACACAGATACGCAGTATTTT
TRBJ1-1 | TRBV9 | TRBD1 | - | CASSVTGGSTEAFF | TGTGCCAGCAGCGTAACAGGGGGAAGCACTGAAGCTTTCTTT
TRBJ1-5 | TRBV4-1 | - | - | CASSQLLWAGNQPQHF | TGCGCCAGCAGCCAGCTTCTTTGGGCGGGAAATCAGCCCCAGCATTTT
TRBJ2-2 | TRBV6-2/TRBV6-3 | - | - | CASSPGHSNTGELFF | TGTGCCAGCAGCCCCGGCCACTCTAACACCGGGGAGCTGTTTTTT
TRBJ2-5 | TRBV18 | - | many | CASSPGNRQETQYF | TGTGCCAGCTCACCAGGGAATAGGCAAGAGACCCAGTACTTC
TRBJ2-5 | TRBV5-1 | - | few | CASSLGSNQETQYF | TGCGCCAGCAGCTTGGGCAGTAACCAAGAGACCCAGTACTTC
TRBJ1-5 | TRBV2 | - | - | CASSEALENQPQHF | TGTGCCAGCAGTGAAGCTTTGGAAAATCAGCCCCAGCATTTT
TRBJ1-1 | TRBV12-3/TRBV12-4 | - | - | CASSPRGMNTEAFF | TGTGCCAGCAGTCCTAGGGGTATGAACACTGAAGCTTTCTTT
TRBJ1-6 | TRBV30 | - | - | CAWSSTGNSPLHF | TGTGCCTGGAGTTCGACTGGTAATTCACCCCTCCACTTT
TRBJ2-3 | TRBV11-3 | TRBD2 | - | CASSPGSGEADTQYF | TGTGCCAGCAGCCCCGGCAGCGGGGAGGCAGATACGCAGTATTTT
TRBJ2-2 | TRBV23-1 | - | few | CASSQTDPNTGELFF | TGCGCCAGCAGTCAGACAGACCCGAACACCGGGGAGCTGTTTTTT
TRBJ1-2 | TRBV11-2 | - | - | CASSPFGRDYGYTF | TGTGCCAGCAGCCCCTTCGGACGAGACTATGGCTACACCTTC
TRBJ1-1 | TRBV15 | - | - | CATSREDEAFF | TGTGCCACCAGCAGAGAGGACGAAGCTTTCTTT
TRBJ2-7 | TRBV2 | TRBD1 | - | CASSLQGINEQYF | TGTGCCAGTTCGCTACAGGGGATCAACGAGCAGTACTTC
TRBJ2-2 | TRBV10-3 | TRBD1 | - | CAISVRQGSTGELFF | TGTGCCATCAGTGTGAGACAGGGGTCCACCGGGGAGCTGTTTTTT
TRBJ2-3 | TRBV12-3/TRBV12-4 | - | many | CASSLGPLHTQYF | TGTGCCAGCAGTTTAGGTCCCTTACATACGCAGTATTTT
TRBJ2-5 | TRBV7-9 | - | many | CASSPTWETQYF | TGTGCCAGCAGCCCAACGTGGGAGACCCAGTACTTC
TRBJ2-3 | TRBV4-1 | - | many | CASSQAGGNTDTQYF | TGCGCCAGCAGCCAAGCGGGGGGCAACACAGATACGCAGTATTTT
TRBJ2-5 | TRBV5-5 | - | - | CASSPWTEFGIGETQYF | TGTGCCAGCAGCCCCTGGACAGAATTCGGCATTGGGGAGACCCAGTACTTC
TRBJ1-2 | TRBV10-3 | TRBD1 | - | CAINDRVAGYTF | TGTGCCATCAACGACAGGGTTGCTGGCTACACCTTC
TRBJ2-7 | TRBV29-1 | - | many | CSVRSKTGSYEQYF | TGCAGCGTTCGAAGCAAGACGGGCTCCTACGAGCAGTACTTC
TRBJ2-1 | TRBV12-3/TRBV12-4 | - | many | CASRRTQGGDEQFF | TGTGCCAGCAGAAGAACCCAAGGAGGAGATGAGCAGTTCTTC
TRBJ1-1 | TRBV7-2 | TRBD1 | - | CASSKGQGEVVFF | TGTGCCAGCAGCAAGGGACAGGGGGAGGTGGTTTTCTTT
TRBJ1-5 | TRBV7-2 | TRBD1 | - | CASSYRTGVDQPQHF | TGTGCCAGCAGTTACCGTACAGGGGTGGATCAGCCCCAGCATTTT
TRBJ2-5 | TRBV6-2/TRBV6-3 | - | few | CASQPLEDSHQETQYF | TGTGCCAGTCAGCCTCTTGAGGACAGTCACCAAGAGACCCAGTACTTC
TRBJ2-3 | TRBV5-6 | TRBD2 | - | CASSSAGTRYDTQYF | TGTGCCAGCAGCTCAGCCGGGACTAGATACGATACGCAGTATTTT
TRBJ2-5 | TRBV30 | - | - | CAWSVPETQYF | TGTGCCTGGAGTGTACCAGAGACCCAGTACTTC
TRBJ2-3 | TRBV18 | - | - | CASSPGRDRYPGDTQYF | TGTGCCAGCTCTCCAGGGCGGGACAGATACCCTGGAGATACGCAGTATTTT
TRBJ2-7 | TRBV7-8 | TRBD2 | few | CASSLVRGAGWEQYF | TGTGCCAGCAGCTTAGTGCGGGGGGCAGGGTGGGAGCAGTACTTC
TRBJ1-1 | TRBV28 | - | - | CASSFSQRNTEAFF | TGTGCCAGCAGTTTTAGCCAGAGGAACACTGAAGCTTTCTTT
TRBJ2-7 | TRBV15 | - | few | CATSSPQGPSSEQYF | TGTGCCACCAGCTCCCCGCAGGGTCCCTCCTCCGAGCAGTACTTC
TRBJ1-1 | TRBV5-1 | TRBD1 | few | CASRPGQGDEAFF | TGCGCCAGCAGGCCCGGACAGGGGGATGAAGCTTTCTTT
TRBJ2-3 | TRBV29-1 | - | - | CSGVSTDTQYF | TGCAGCGGGGTTAGCACAGATACGCAGTATTTT
TRBJ1-4 | TRBV12-3/TRBV12-4 | - | few | CASSSREKLFF | TGTGCCAGCAGTTCGAGAGAAAAACTGTTTTTT
TRBJ2-5 | TRBV6-2/TRBV6-3 | - | few | CASSYSGSGAAGDQYF | TGTGCCAGCAGTTACTCGGGATCAGGGGCCGCCGGGGACCAGTACTTC
TRBJ1-2 | TRBV7-2 | - | - | CASSPLPSEGGYTF | TGTGCCAGCAGCCCCCTACCCTCAGAAGGGGGCTACACCTTC
TRBJ1-1 | TRBV12-3/TRBV12-4 | - | - | CASSPTAGRTEAFF | TGTGCCAGCAGTCCGACAGCAGGGAGGACTGAAGCTTTCTTT
TRBJ2-7 | TRBV20-1 | - | - | CSASYGGDWSEQYF | TGCAGTGCTAGTTACGGGGGTGATTGGAGCGAGCAGTACTTC
TRBJ2-3 | TRBV7-2 | TRBD2 | - | CASSLASGWTSGADTQYF | TGTGCCAGCAGCTTAGCGAGCGGATGGACTAGCGGGGCAGATACGCAGTATTTT